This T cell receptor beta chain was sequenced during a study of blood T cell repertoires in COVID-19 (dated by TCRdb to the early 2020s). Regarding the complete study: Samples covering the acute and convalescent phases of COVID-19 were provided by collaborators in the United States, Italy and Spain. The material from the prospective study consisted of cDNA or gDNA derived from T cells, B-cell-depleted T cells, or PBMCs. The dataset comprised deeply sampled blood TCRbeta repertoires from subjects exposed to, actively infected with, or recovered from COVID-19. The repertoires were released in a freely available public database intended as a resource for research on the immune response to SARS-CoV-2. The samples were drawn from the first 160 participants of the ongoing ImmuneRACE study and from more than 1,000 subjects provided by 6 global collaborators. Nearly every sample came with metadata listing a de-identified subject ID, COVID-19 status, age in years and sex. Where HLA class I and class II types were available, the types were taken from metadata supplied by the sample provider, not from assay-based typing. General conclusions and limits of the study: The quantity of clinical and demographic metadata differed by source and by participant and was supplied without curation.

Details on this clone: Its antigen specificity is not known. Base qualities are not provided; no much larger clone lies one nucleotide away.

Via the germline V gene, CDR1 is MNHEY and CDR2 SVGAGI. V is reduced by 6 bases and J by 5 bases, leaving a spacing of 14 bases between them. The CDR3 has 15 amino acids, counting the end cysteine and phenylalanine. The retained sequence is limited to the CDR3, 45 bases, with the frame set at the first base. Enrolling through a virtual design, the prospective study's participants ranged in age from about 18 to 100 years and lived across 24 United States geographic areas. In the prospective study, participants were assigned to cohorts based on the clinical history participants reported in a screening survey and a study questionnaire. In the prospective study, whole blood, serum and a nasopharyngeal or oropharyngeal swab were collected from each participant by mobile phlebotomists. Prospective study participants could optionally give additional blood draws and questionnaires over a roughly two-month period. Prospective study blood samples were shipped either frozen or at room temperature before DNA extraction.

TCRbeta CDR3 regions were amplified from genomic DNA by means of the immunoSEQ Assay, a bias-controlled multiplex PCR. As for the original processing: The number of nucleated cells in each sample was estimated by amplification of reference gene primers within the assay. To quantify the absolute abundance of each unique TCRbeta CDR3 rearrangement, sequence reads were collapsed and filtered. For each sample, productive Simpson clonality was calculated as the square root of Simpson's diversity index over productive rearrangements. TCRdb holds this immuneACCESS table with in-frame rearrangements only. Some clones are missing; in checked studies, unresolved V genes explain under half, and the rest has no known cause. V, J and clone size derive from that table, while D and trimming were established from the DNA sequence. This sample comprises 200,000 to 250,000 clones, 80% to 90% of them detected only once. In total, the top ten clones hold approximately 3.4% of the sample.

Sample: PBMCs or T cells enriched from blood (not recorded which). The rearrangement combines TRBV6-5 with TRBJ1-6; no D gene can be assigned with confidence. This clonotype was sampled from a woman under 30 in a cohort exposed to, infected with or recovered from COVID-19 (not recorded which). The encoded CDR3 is CASRALGQNNSPLHF. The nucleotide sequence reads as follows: TGTGCCAGCAGAGCTCTAGGCCAGAATAATTCACCCCTCCACTTT.